This TCR beta chain was observed in a study of neurological immune-mediated disorders (dated by TCRdb to about 2019). Background for the entire study: Among the roughly 34 multiple sclerosis patients, relapsing-remitting MS accounted for 31 and secondary progressive MS accounted for 3. Peripheral blood TCR-beta repertoires from HTLV-I-associated myelopathy (HAM/TSP) patients, multiple sclerosis patients and healthy controls were compared by UMI-based sequencing. Alongside PBMC samples, the set of fewer than 110 TCR-beta libraries contained longitudinal samples, technical triplicates, and paired CD4+ and CD8+ T-cell subsets that had been sorted. The cohort was made up of around 70 subjects, consisting of about 14 HAM/TSP patients, 35 or so multiple sclerosis patients and 20 healthy controls.

Unsorted PBMC libraries were generated from 2 million PBMCs stored in RNAlater at -80 °C until RNA extraction. The multiple sclerosis patients were enrolled in a US clinical protocol that evaluated disease progression with magnetic resonance imaging. Peripheral blood underwent Ficoll-Hypaque density gradient centrifugation to isolate PBMCs, which were then cryopreserved in liquid nitrogen. As encoded in the germline V gene, CDR1 is SNHLY while CDR2 is FYNNEI. Trimming at the junction amounts to 6 bases on V and 0 bases on J, and the germline ends lie 12 bases apart. The CDR3, from cysteine to phenylalanine, totals 15 residues. The read is trimmed to its CDR3 DNA, 45 bases read in frame from base 1. This clonotype was seen ten or more times. What this receptor recognizes is not known. No base quality information exists; no much larger clone differs at one position. Study-level results and caveats: TCR clonal expansion was greatest in HAM/TSP patients and smallest in MS patients, who ranked below even healthy controls. No identical CDR3 amino acid sequences were found to be shared among expanded clones across subjects, suggesting that TCR-beta repertoires were private in all groups. The MS cluster showed no association with clinical or MRI features, and the authors stated that larger cohorts are needed. Phylogenetic analysis grouped repertoires from 18 of 34 MS patients into a cluster of related CDR3 sequences, suggesting a possible repertoire-level signature.

cDNA was synthesized by template-switch 5'RACE using a primer carrying a 10-nucleotide random unique molecular identifier by which each TCR transcript was tagged. Every sequencing run covered 15-18 subjects and yielded more than 170 million TCR-beta sequences. Total RNA was extracted with the RNeasy kit. The KAPA Real-time Library Amplification kit was used to amplify TCR-beta VDJ regions with primers for the TCR constant region and the 5'RACE anchor. Sample indexes and Illumina adaptors were added in a first PCR, after which library yield was increased in a second PCR. After Ampure bead purification, the roughly 650 bp TCR product was size-selected on a 2% E-gel SizeSelection system. Before pooling, libraries had their quality checked on a Bioanalyzer, their concentration measured with Qubit, and their quantity determined with the Kapa Library Quantification kit. An Illumina HiSeq 2500 was used to sequence the libraries paired-end at 2 x 150 bp. To increase sequence diversity, 25-30% phiX was spiked into each library pool. As for the authors' bioinformatics: The UMI-based MiGEC pipeline processed quality-filtered reads and removed over 80% of raw TCR sequences during error correction. IMGT germline references were used for alignment of VDJ genes, and clonotypes were defined by a unique CDR3 amino acid sequence together with V-J genes. Clonal expansion, Shannon diversity and CDR3 relatedness (CalcPairwiseDistances, ClusterSamples) were evaluated with VDJtools, and phylogenetic trees were built with CLCbio workbench. Using coefficient-of-variation modelling across technical triplicates, the study counted a clone as expanded if it had at least 8 unique UMIs. The public reads were reanalyzed by TCRdb: fastp trimming at Q25, MiXCR alignment, in-frame beta chains only. Here each entry gathers all rows of one CDR3 protein and keeps the most common genes and DNA. TCRdb assigned the V and J calls; the authors' analysis was not used. This sample is represented by roughly 120,000 distinct CDR3 sequences; around 3% of them were singletons. The ten top clones hold 1.3% of the sample.

Sequencing was performed on PBMCs. This receptor was identified in a woman in her 30s with multiple sclerosis. The rearranged chain carries TRBV2 and TRBJ1-3; the best D guess is TRBD1, with 5 bases matching. This receptor carries the CDR3 CASSEQANSGNTIYF. The sequenced DNA: TGTGCCAGCAGCGAACAGGCGAACTCTGGAAACACCATATATTTT.